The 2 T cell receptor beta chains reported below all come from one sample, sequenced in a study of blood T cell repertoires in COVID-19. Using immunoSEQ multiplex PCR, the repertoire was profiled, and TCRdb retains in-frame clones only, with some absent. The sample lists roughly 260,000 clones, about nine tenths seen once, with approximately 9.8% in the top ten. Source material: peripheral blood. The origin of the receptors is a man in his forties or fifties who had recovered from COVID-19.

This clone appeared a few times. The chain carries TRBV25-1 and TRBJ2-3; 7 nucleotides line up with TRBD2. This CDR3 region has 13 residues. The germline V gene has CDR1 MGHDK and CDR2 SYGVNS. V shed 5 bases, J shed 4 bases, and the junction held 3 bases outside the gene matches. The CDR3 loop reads CASSFLAADTQYF. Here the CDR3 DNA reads TGTGCCAGCAGTTTCCTAGCGGCAGATACGCAGTATTTT.

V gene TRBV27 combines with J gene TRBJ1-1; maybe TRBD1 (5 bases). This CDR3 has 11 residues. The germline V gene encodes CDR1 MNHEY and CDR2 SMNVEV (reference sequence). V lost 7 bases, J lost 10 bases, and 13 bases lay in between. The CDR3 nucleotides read TGTGCCAGCATCCGATGGGGGGTAGCTTTCTTT. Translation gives CASIRWGVAFF.